This TCR beta chain is from a study of technical replicates of blood from several donors. Clones were sequenced by immunoSEQ multiplex PCR, and TCRdb holds only the in-frame ones, with some missing. The sample has about 72,000 clones; roughly 95% are singletons. V dropped 5 bases and J dropped 7; count of bases not matched to a gene: 11. CDR3 length: 15 residues. Germline lookup yields CDR1 SNHLY and CDR2 FYNNEI. Material: T cells isolated from PBMCs. The TCR sequence derives from a human donor in good health. The rearrangement joins TRBV2 to TRBJ2-7, with 10 bases lining up with TRBD1. The CDR3 protein is CASSYTGTGAPEQYF. The CDR3 coding sequence is TGTGCCAGCAGTTATACCGGGACAGGGGCGCCTGAGCAGTACTTC.